A single TCR beta chain is shown here with its context. The antigen is unknown. CDR1 and CDR2 from the germline V gene are SGHTS and YDEGEE. This CDR3 contains 14 residues. V lost 4 bases to trimming and J lost 4 bases; unmatched junction nucleotides: 5. The data stem from a study of shared clonotypes between healthy human individuals. Findings and caveats of the study: Only blood was sampled; tissue repertoires likely differ.

Assay runs were performed at deep level. Genomic DNA of each subset was evenly split across several immunoSEQ plates. Profiled with immunoSEQ multiplex PCR; TCRdb holds only in-frame clones, not every one. The table records about 1.1 million clones, approximately 75% of them present only once. The sequence was obtained from a man aged 18 to 30 in good health. Some clones in this sample may be carry-over from other donors' samples. The chain carries TRBV5-8 and TRBJ1-5, with TRBD1 matching 7 bases. Sequencing used memory CD4+ T cells from PBMCs. Stated subset: CD45RA-negative fraction. Here the CDR3 DNA reads TGTGCCAGCAGCACTCGACAGGGAAATCAGCCCCAGCATTTT. Translating gives CASSTRQGNQPQHF.